Below, 23 T cell receptor beta chains from the same sample are listed, as sequenced in a study of T cells after yellow fever vaccination. TCRdb reprocessed the 5' RACE reads via MiXCR and lists one record per CDR3 protein. The sample consists of some 220,000 distinct CDR3 sequences, under 3.5% of them appearing once. The sample in question was CD4+ T cells sorted from PBMCs, obtained 10 days after the yellow fever booster vaccination. These receptors came from a man aged 18 to 30 who received the YFV17D yellow fever vaccine.

The chain links TRBV12-3 or TRBV12-4 to TRBJ1-2; TRBD1 matches at 10 bases. CDR3 length equals 16 residues. The J segment lost 2 bases and the V segment lost 7 bases, leaving 10 bases of the junction unmatched. In nucleotides, the CDR3 is TGTGCCAGCACCTGGGACAGGGGATTGGAGAACTATGGCTACACCTTC. Encoded protein: CASTWDRGLENYGYTF.

The sample holds many counts of this clonotype. The chain joins TRBV5-1 to TRBJ2-3; the D gene is possibly TRBD1 (7 bases). Trimming shortened V by 6 bases and J by 3 bases, and 20 bases separated the two germline ends. CDR3 size: 16 residues. CDR1 and CDR2 (germline): SGHRS, YFSETQ. This CDR3 reads CASKSSLQGRTDTQYF. The DNA of the CDR3 is TGCGCCAGCAAGAGTAGTTTACAGGGGAGGACAGATACGCAGTATTTT.

In its sample, this clonotype was seen many times. V gene TRBV20-1 combines with J gene TRBJ2-1; TRBD2 matches 8 bases. The CDR3 has 14 residues. Germline CDR1 and CDR2: DFQATT and SNEGSKA (reference sequence). V lost 5 bases, J lost 7 bases, and 10 bases stayed unmatched. CDR3 bases: TGCAGTGCTGAGCGGGGGCCGAGCGAGAATGAGCAGTTCTTC. Protein sequence: CSAERGPSENEQFF.

V and J are TRBV5-1 and TRBJ1-1; D ambiguous. V lost 2 bases to trimming and J lost 1 base, with 9 bases between them. The CDR3 has 14 residues. CDR1 is SGHRS and CDR2 is YFSETQ in the germline V gene. CDR3 sequence (DNA): TGCGCCAGCAGCTTAAGCAGGCCGAACACTGAAGCTTTCTTT. It translates to CASSLSRPNTEAFF. The full variable domain, rest sourced from reference TRBV5-1 and TRBJ1-1, is KAGVTQTPRYLIKTRGQQVTLSCSPISGHRSVSWYQQTPGQGLQFLFEYFSETQRNKGNFPGRFSGRQFSNSRSEMNVSTLELGDSALYLCASSLSRPNTEAFFGQGTRLTVV.

The V call is TRBV20-1, the J call TRBJ1-4; no clear D. The CDR3 sequence is 12 residues long. Germline-derived CDR1 and CDR2 are DFQATT and SNEGSKA (reference sequence). V shed 3 bases and J shed 13 bases, with 15 bases lying between them. The CDR3 region has the DNA TGCAGTGCTAGTATCCCGACTGAAGGACTGTTTTTT. It specifies CSASIPTEGLFF.

J is TRBJ1-5 and V is TRBV20-1; possible D gene TRBD1, 6 bases. The V end was cut by 6 bases, the J end by 6 bases, with 15 bases between. The V gene's germline CDR1 is DFQATT and CDR2 SNEGSKA (reference sequence). The CDR3 is 13 residues long. This CDR3 reads CSAEGGEGQPQHF. The CDR3 bases are TGCAGTGCAGAGGGGGGGGAAGGTCAGCCCCAGCATTTT.

This clonotype was observed a handful of times. The chain uses TRBV7-2 and TRBJ2-3, with no clear D. The germline V gene encodes CDR1 SGHTA and CDR2 FQGNSA. The CDR3 covers 14 residues. V lost 2 bases, J lost 0 bases, and 6 bases lay in between. For the CDR3, the DNA is TGTGCCAGCAGCTTATATGCTAGCACAGATACGCAGTATTTT. Translating gives CASSLYASTDTQYF.

This clonotype was seen many times. Here the CDR3 reads CASSSKGMRTGESYEQYV. As DNA, the CDR3 is TGTGCCAGCAGCAGTAAGGGGATGCGGACAGGGGAGTCCTACGAGCAGTACGTC. This chain joins TRBV7-6 and TRBJ2-7, with 9 bases matching TRBD1. The V gene's germline CDR1 is SGHVS and CDR2 FNYEAQ. This CDR3 has 18 residues. The V gene end was trimmed by 5 bases and the J gene end by 1 base; junction bases not matched to a gene: 15.

This clonotype turned up a few times. The gene calls are TRBV5-6 and TRBJ1-1; D may be TRBD1 (5 bases). The CDR3 has 14 residues. V lost 4 bases, J lost 0 bases, and 10 bases lay in between. Germline V gene sequence: CDR1 SGHDT, CDR2 YYEEEE. The CDR3 protein is CASSQGYMNTEAFF. The CDR3 DNA is TGTGCCAGCAGCCAGGGATACATGAACACTGAAGCTTTCTTT.

This clonotype occurred many times. The V gene is TRBV19, the J gene TRBJ1-5; 8 bases are shared with TRBD1. V was clipped by 8 bases and J by 9 bases; unmatched bases: 12. The CDR3 covers 14 residues. Per the germline V gene, CDR1 is LNHDA and CDR2 is SQIVND (reference sequence). The CDR3 DNA reads TGTGCCAGTTATGGGACAGGCGAGTTTTCGCCCCAGCATTTT. Translation: CASYGTGEFSPQHF. The full variable domain, completed using reference TRBV19 and TRBJ1-5, is DGGITQSPKYLFRKEGQNVTLSCEQNLNHDAMYWYRQDPGQGLRLIYYSQIVNDFQKGDIAEGYSVSREKKESFPLTVTSAQKNPTAFYLCASYGTGEFSPQHFGDGTRLSIL.

The chain uses TRBV20-1 and TRBJ1-5; the D is unclear. V lost 5 bases, J lost 4 bases, and 12 bases lay in between. CDR1 and CDR2 (germline): DFQATT, SNEGSKA (reference sequence). The CDR3 sequence is 13 residues long. The CDR3 DNA reads as TGCAGTGCTCCCGGGCCCGGAAATCAGCCCCAGCATTTT. Its translation is CSAPGPGNQPQHF.

Ten or more counts support this clonotype. The V call is TRBV5-1, the J call TRBJ2-2, with D maybe TRBD1 (6 bases). Germline-derived CDR1 and CDR2 are SGHRS and YFSETQ. Between the trimmed V and J ends, which lost 0 bases and 5 bases, there was a span of 17 bases. This CDR3 spans 17 amino acids. The CDR3 region has the DNA TGCGCCAGCAGCTTGGCGCGTGACAGGCTTCGTACCGGGGAGCTGTTTTTT. It specifies CASSLARDRLRTGELFF.

In this sample, this clonotype turned up many times. The chain is built from TRBV28 and TRBJ2-7; D is unresolved. This CDR3 region has 13 residues. Trimming took 5 bases from V and 0 from J, leaving 8 bases between them. The germline CDR1 and CDR2 sequences are MDHEN and SYDVKM. The CDR3 nucleotides read TGTGCCAGCAGTGCTGTTAGCTCCTACGAGCAGTACGTC. Translated, it gives CASSAVSSYEQYV.

The chain couples TRBV30 to TRBJ1-1, with D unresolved. The V end lost 0 bases, the J end lost 6 bases, and 8 bases lay between the germline ends. CDR1 GTSNPN and CDR2 SVGIG come from the germline V gene (reference sequence). CDR3 length: 12 residues. This chain's CDR3 is CAWSVGWAEAFF. For the CDR3, the DNA is TGTGCCTGGAGTGTAGGGTGGGCTGAAGCTTTCTTT. The full variable domain, with the rest looked up from reference TRBV30 and TRBJ1-1, is SQTIHQWPATLVQPVGSPLSLECTVEGTSNPNLYWYRQAAGRGLQLLFYSVGIGQISSEVPQNLSASRPQDRQFILSSKKLLLSDSGFYLCAWSVGWAEAFFGQGTRLTVV.

This clonotype was picked up many times. The genes are TRBV5-6 and TRBJ2-1, with 14 bases identical to TRBD2. J was trimmed by 9 bases and V by 4 bases; bases with no gene match: 9. The CDR3 runs to 16 residues. Germline CDR1 and CDR2: SGHDT and YYEEEE. CDR3 amino acids: CASSHGLAGGRSEQFF. The CDR3 DNA is TGTGCCAGCAGCCATGGACTAGCGGGGGGCCGGAGTGAGCAGTTCTTC.

This clonotype was recorded many times. The chain carries TRBV7-2 and TRBJ1-5; 9 positions match TRBD1. V shed 4 bases and J 5 bases; nucleotides not matched to a gene: 6. The CDR3 runs to 15 residues. Germline V gene lookup returns CDR1 SGHTA and CDR2 FQGNSA. This CDR3 reads CASSYGQGLYQPQHF. CDR3 DNA: TGTGCCAGCAGCTACGGACAGGGGTTATATCAGCCCCAGCATTTT.

This clonotype has only a few counts. The chain is built from TRBV4-3 and TRBJ1-5; D is unclear. Germline CDR1 and CDR2: LGHNA and YSLEER. Trimming removed 0 bases from V and 7 bases from J, with 7 bases in between. The CDR3 has 13 residues. The CDR3 nucleotides are TGCGCCAGCAGCCAAGATCTAGAACAGCCCCAGCATTTT. Amino acids: CASSQDLEQPQHF.

This chain links TRBV20-1 with TRBJ2-7; TRBD1 matches at 11 bases. The CDR3 extends over 15 amino acids. The germline gives CDR1 DFQATT, CDR2 SNEGSKA (reference sequence). The ends lost 6 bases at V and 2 bases at J; junction bases unmatched: 9. The CDR3 loop reads CSATVPGQGAYEQYF. The DNA for the CDR3 is TGCAGTGCGACGGTCCCGGGACAGGGGGCCTACGAGCAGTACTTC.

This clonotype appeared many times. The V and J genes are TRBV7-2 and TRBJ2-1, with 12 bases lining up with TRBD2. The ends lost 3 bases at V and 8 bases at J; junction bases unmatched: 5. The germline V gene encodes CDR1 SGHTA and CDR2 FQGNSA. CDR3 size: 15 residues. CDR3 sequence: CASSLASGGAYEQFF. The CDR3 nucleotides are TGTGCCAGCAGCTTGGCTAGCGGGGGGGCCTATGAGCAGTTCTTC.

This clonotype was observed at least ten times. J is TRBJ1-2 and V is TRBV9, with 7 bases fitting TRBD1. The germline gives CDR1 SGDLS, CDR2 YYNGEE. The CDR3 length is 14 residues. The V and J ends lost 3 bases and 7 bases, in that order; junction bases with no gene match: 9. The CDR3, as DNA: TGTGCCAGCAGCGACAGACAGGGAGTTGGTGGCTACACCTTC. Its translation is CASSDRQGVGGYTF. Together with reference TRBV9 and TRBJ1-2, the CDR3 gives the full variable domain: DSGVTQTPKHLITATGQRVTLRCSPRSGDLSVYWYQQSLDQGLQFLIQYYNGEERAKGNILERFSAQQFPDLHSELNLSSLELGDSALYFCASSDRQGVGGYTFGSGTRLTVV.

This clonotype was picked up a small number of times. CDR3 sequence: CASSFRANYGYTF. In nucleotides, the CDR3 is TGTGCCAGCAGCTTCAGGGCTAACTATGGCTACACCTTC. The V call is TRBV7-2, the J call TRBJ1-2, with D perhaps matching TRBD1 (5 bases). This CDR3 has 13 residues. Trimming pared 3 bases from V and 0 bases from J, leaving 5 bases between. Germline values: CDR1 SGHTA, CDR2 FQGNSA.

This sequence joins TRBV9 and TRBJ1-2; D possibly corresponds to TRBD1 (5 bases). The CDR3 is 15 residues long. V lost 0 bases, J lost 6 bases, and 15 bases lay in between. Germline values: CDR1 SGDLS, CDR2 YYNGEE. CDR3 region: CASSVDQQALNGYTF. For the CDR3, the DNA is TGTGCCAGCAGCGTAGATCAACAGGCCCTCAATGGCTACACCTTC.

The table lists this clonotype with a few counts. V is TRBV5-1 and J is TRBJ1-2, with a tentative D call TRBD1 (5 bases). Trimming pared 4 bases from V and 3 bases from J, leaving 16 bases between. This CDR3 spans 15 amino acids. Germline CDR1 reads SGHRS; CDR2 reads YFSETQ. CDR3 bases: TGCGCCAGCAGCCTGGATTCACAGGCCCACTATGGCTACACCTTC. Its protein product is CASSLDSQAHYGYTF. Based on the CDR3 plus reference TRBV5-1 and TRBJ1-2, the full variable domain is KAGVTQTPRYLIKTRGQQVTLSCSPISGHRSVSWYQQTPGQGLQFLFEYFSETQRNKGNFPGRFSGRQFSNSRSEMNVSTLELGDSALYLCASSLDSQAHYGYTFGSGTRLTVV.